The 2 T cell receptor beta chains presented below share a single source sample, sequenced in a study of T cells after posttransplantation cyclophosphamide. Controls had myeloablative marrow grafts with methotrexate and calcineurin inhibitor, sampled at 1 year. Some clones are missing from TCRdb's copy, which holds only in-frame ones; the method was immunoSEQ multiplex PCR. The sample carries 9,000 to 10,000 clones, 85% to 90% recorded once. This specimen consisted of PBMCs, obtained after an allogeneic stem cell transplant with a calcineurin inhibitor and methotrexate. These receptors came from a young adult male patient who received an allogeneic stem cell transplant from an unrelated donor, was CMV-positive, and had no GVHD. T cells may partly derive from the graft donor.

The CDR3 sequence: CASSLVPGQGTYEQYF. The DNA of the CDR3 is TGTGCCAGCAGCTTGGTCCCGGGACAGGGGACCTACGAGCAGTACTTC. This rearrangement joins TRBV5-4 to TRBJ2-7; 10 bases line up with TRBD1. The length of the CDR3 is 16 residues. The V segment lost 0 bases and the J segment 2 bases; nucleotides outside the gene matches: 5. Per germline, CDR1 SGHNT and CDR2 YYREEE (reference sequence).

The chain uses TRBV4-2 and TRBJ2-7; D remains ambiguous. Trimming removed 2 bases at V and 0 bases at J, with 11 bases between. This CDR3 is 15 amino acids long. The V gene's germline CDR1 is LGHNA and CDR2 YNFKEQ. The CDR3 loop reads CASSQQARSSYEQYF. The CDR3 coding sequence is TGTGCCAGCAGCCAACAAGCGCGTAGCTCCTACGAGCAGTACTTC.